What follows are 21 T cell receptor beta chains derived from one specimen sequenced in a study of T cell clonotyping in hematopoietic cell transplantation. Time point of the sample: recipient sample about 28 days before transplant, after cytoreduction. Assay used: immunoSEQ multiplex PCR; TCRdb lists only in-frame clones, some missing. The table records 46,000 or so clones, about nine tenths of them present only once. Source: peripheral blood mononuclear cells, taken before stem cell transplant. The receptors derive from a man between 60 and 70 years old with biphenotypic leukemia. Some clones in this sample may be carry-over from other donors' samples.

The gene calls are TRBV6-6 and TRBJ2-5; D is unclear. Between the trimmed V and J ends, which lost 2 bases and 4 bases, there was a span of 8 bases. Germline V gene lookup returns CDR1 MNHNY and CDR2 SVGAGI (reference sequence). CDR3 length equals 13 residues. DNA of the CDR3: TGTGCCAGCAGTTACGCGCAGTCAGAGACCCAGTACTTC. Its translation is CASSYAQSETQYF.

This sequence joins TRBV28 and TRBJ1-5; D is possibly TRBD1 (6 bases). V gave up 4 bases and J gave up 7 bases, with 8 bases separating them. The CDR3 is made up of 12 amino acids. Per germline, CDR1 MDHEN and CDR2 SYDVKM. Written as DNA, the CDR3 is TGTGCCAGCAGTTATGGGGGCCAGCCCCAGCATTTT. The encoded protein is CASSYGGQPQHF.

The J gene is TRBJ2-5, the V gene TRBV5-8; tentative D call: TRBD1 (5 bases). V was cut by 0 bases and J by 7 bases, with 13 bases left in between. CDR1 SGHTS and CDR2 YDEGEE come from the germline V gene. The length of the CDR3 is 14 residues. CDR3 residues: CASSLAQFQGTQYF. The CDR3 DNA sequence: TGTGCCAGCAGCTTGGCCCAGTTTCAGGGGACCCAGTACTTC.

CDR3 residues: CAIGEQGETEAFF. The CDR3 DNA reads TGTGCCATCGGGGAACAGGGGGAGACTGAAGCTTTCTTT. The chain is built from TRBV10-3 and TRBJ1-1; 8 nucleotides agree with TRBD1. Germline assignment: CDR1 ENHRY and CDR2 SYGVKD. V lost 8 bases and J lost 5; bases outside the gene matches: 7. The CDR3 is 13 amino acids.

This chain links TRBV28 with TRBJ1-2; 12 bases align to TRBD1. The germline V gene has CDR1 MDHEN and CDR2 SYDVKM. Unmatched junction bases numbered 11, after V lost 4 bases and J lost 8 bases. The CDR3 length is 16 residues. The CDR3 here is CASSYQSGTGGDGYTF. The CDR3, as DNA: TGTGCCAGCAGTTATCAGTCCGGGACAGGGGGCGACGGCTACACCTTC.

V usage is TRBV5-5 and J usage is TRBJ1-2; no clear D. Germline V gene sequence: CDR1 SGHKS, CDR2 YYEKEE (reference sequence). V was cut by 4 bases and J by 6 bases, with 13 bases left in between. The CDR3 consists of 13 residues. CDR3 sequence reads: CASSLRDGDGYTF. In nucleotides, the CDR3 is TGTGCCAGCAGCCTCCGTGATGGGGATGGCTACACCTTC.

The chain uses TRBV28 and TRBJ2-3; unclear D gene. The CDR3 has 13 residues. V was trimmed by 6 bases and J by 2 bases, leaving 9 bases between them. The V gene's germline CDR1 is MDHEN and CDR2 SYDVKM. This CDR3 reads CASSRLDTDTQYF. Written as DNA, the CDR3 is TGTGCCAGCAGCCGTCTCGACACAGATACGCAGTATTTT.

The chain couples TRBV7-2 to TRBJ1-1; the D gene is possibly TRBD1 (6 bases). Germline V lookup: CDR1 SGHTA, CDR2 FQGNSA. Trimming cost V 0 bases and J 8 bases, with 10 bases left between them. The length of the CDR3 is 13 residues. CDR3 protein: CASSLASTGEAFF. The CDR3 region has the DNA TGTGCCAGCAGCTTAGCGTCTACAGGGGAAGCTTTCTTT.

The chain combines TRBV5-4 with TRBJ1-1; possible D gene TRBD1, 6 bases. The CDR3 sequence is 15 residues long. V dropped 0 bases and J dropped 5 bases, with 14 bases sitting between them. The germline V gene encodes CDR1 SGHNT and CDR2 YYREEE (reference sequence). CDR3 DNA sequence: TGTGCCAGCAGCTTGGGGCGGGGGCTGGAAACTGAAGCTTTCTTT. Its protein is CASSLGRGLETEAFF.

V is TRBV7-2 and J is TRBJ1-2; 8 nucleotides match TRBD1. Germline V gives CDR1 SGHTA, CDR2 FQGNSA. This CDR3 has 12 residues. J was trimmed by 7 bases and V by 5 bases; bases with no gene match: 3. CDR3 region: CASSPDRVGYTF. The CDR3 DNA follows: TGTGCCAGCAGCCCGGACAGGGTTGGCTACACCTTC.

This clone was observed once. V and J are TRBV7-2 and TRBJ1-3, with D perhaps TRBD1 (6 bases). The CDR3 contains 16 residues. V was shortened by 5 bases and J by 8 bases, with 22 bases between the two germline ends. Germline-derived CDR1 and CDR2 are SGHTA and FQGNSA. In DNA, the CDR3 is TGTGCCAGCAGCCCTCTGGGGGGGGCCTCGGAAGACACCATATATTTT. It translates to CASSPLGGASEDTIYF.

This sequence joins TRBV6-5 and TRBJ2-2; 11 nucleotides agree with TRBD2. CDR1 is MNHEY, CDR2 SVGAGI, per germline. The J segment lost 3 bases and the V segment lost 6 bases, leaving 3 bases of the junction unmatched. The CDR3 length is 15 residues. CDR3 sequence: CASSQLAGDTGELFF. The CDR3 DNA follows: TGTGCCAGCAGCCAACTAGCGGGAGACACCGGGGAGCTGTTTTTT.

By share of the sample, this clone is medium-sized. The rearrangement links TRBV7-9 to TRBJ2-1; TRBD2 aligns across 11 bases. The CDR3 runs to 14 residues. V lost 6 bases and J lost 6; bases outside the gene matches: 4. CDR1 is SEHNR, CDR2 FQNEAQ, per germline (reference sequence). The CDR3 coding sequence is TGTGCCAGCAGTTCCGGGACTAGCGGCAATGAGCAGTTCTTC. Its translation: CASSSGTSGNEQFF.

The gene calls are TRBV28 and TRBJ2-1, with 7 positions matching TRBD1. The V gene end was trimmed by 2 bases and the J gene end by 2 bases; junction bases not matched to a gene: 6. The CDR3 consists of 16 residues. Looked up from germline, CDR1 is MDHEN and CDR2 is SYDVKM. CDR3 bases: TGTGCCAGCAGTTTAACAACAGGGGTTACCTACAATGAGCAGTTCTTC. This encodes CASSLTTGVTYNEQFF.

In its sample, this clone was seen a few times. The rearrangement uses TRBV10-1 and TRBJ2-7, with TRBD2 as a possible D gene (5 bases). Trimming stripped 4 bases from V and 8 bases from J, with 9 bases between. The length of the CDR3 is 11 residues. The germline V gene encodes CDR1 WNHNN and CDR2 SYGVQD (reference sequence). The CDR3 protein is CASSASGKQYF. The CDR3, as DNA: TGCGCCAGCAGTGCATCCGGGAAGCAGTACTTC.

CDR3 protein: CASSPLTGPNEKLFF. CDR3 in DNA: TGTGCCAGCAGCCCCCTGACAGGGCCTAATGAAAAACTGTTTTTT. V is TRBV6-1 and J is TRBJ1-4, with 7 bases aligning to TRBD1. Per the germline V gene, CDR1 is MNHNS and CDR2 is SASEGT. V trimming: 6 bases; J trimming: 3 bases; junction bases outside the gene matches: 7. The CDR3 is 15 amino acids.

This chain joins TRBV27 and TRBJ2-7; D perhaps matches TRBD1 (6 bases). Germline V gene lookup returns CDR1 MNHEY and CDR2 SMNVEV (reference sequence). V shed 6 bases and J shed 2 bases, with 26 bases lying between them. The CDR3 consists of 18 residues. The CDR3: CASSPYRGTVQRPYEQYF. The CDR3 DNA sequence: TGTGCCAGCAGCCCTTATAGGGGGACGGTACAACGACCCTACGAGCAGTACTTC.

Only one count was recorded for this clone. J is TRBJ2-1 and V is TRBV6-6; 10 positions match TRBD2. Germline CDR1 and CDR2: MNHNY and SVGAGI (reference sequence). This CDR3 is 15 amino acids long. J was trimmed by 3 bases and V by 6 bases; bases with no gene match: 5. The CDR3 DNA reads TGTGCCAGCAGACCAATAGCGGGGGGCTACAATGAGCAGTTCTTC. Its translation: CASRPIAGGYNEQFF.

V is TRBV9 and J is TRBJ2-5; D is unresolved. This CDR3 is built from 15 residues. V lost 0 bases, J lost 1 base, and 10 bases lay in between. The germline CDR1 and CDR2 sequences are SGDLS and YYNGEE. CDR3 region: CASSVVVGAQETQYF. Written as DNA, the CDR3 is TGTGCCAGCAGCGTAGTGGTGGGCGCCCAAGAGACCCAGTACTTC.

This clone was detected only once. The chain uses TRBV7-2 and TRBJ2-3; D uncertain. CDR1 and CDR2 from the germline V gene are SGHTA and FQGNSA. Between the trimmed V and J ends, which lost 5 bases and 6 bases, there was a span of 15 bases. The CDR3 sequence is 14 residues long. The chain's CDR3 is CASSPEVAGDTQYF. CDR3 bases: TGTGCCAGCAGCCCAGAGGTAGCCGGGGATACGCAGTATTTT.

This clone was seen once. The chain is built from TRBV10-3 and TRBJ2-3; 8 bases are shared with TRBD1. With V trimmed by 6 bases and J by 1 base, 3 bases remained unmatched. CDR1 and CDR2 (germline): ENHRY, SYGVKD. The CDR3 loop spans 14 amino acids. CDR3 DNA: TGTGCCATCAGCCCGGGACAGGGCACAGATACGCAGTATTTT. It is translated as CAISPGQGTDTQYF.